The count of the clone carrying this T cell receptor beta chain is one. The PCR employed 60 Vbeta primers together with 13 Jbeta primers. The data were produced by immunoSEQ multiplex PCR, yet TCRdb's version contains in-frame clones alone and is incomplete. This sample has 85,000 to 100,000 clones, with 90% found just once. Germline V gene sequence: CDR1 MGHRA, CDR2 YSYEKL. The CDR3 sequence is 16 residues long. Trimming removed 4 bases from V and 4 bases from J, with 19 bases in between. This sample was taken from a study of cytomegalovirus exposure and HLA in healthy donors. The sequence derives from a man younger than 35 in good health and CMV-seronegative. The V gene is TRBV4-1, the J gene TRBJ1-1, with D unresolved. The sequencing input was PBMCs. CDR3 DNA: TGCGCCAGCAGCCCACGAGGGAGTTACCTCAGCACTGAAGCTTTCTTT. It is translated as CASSPRGSYLSTEAFF.